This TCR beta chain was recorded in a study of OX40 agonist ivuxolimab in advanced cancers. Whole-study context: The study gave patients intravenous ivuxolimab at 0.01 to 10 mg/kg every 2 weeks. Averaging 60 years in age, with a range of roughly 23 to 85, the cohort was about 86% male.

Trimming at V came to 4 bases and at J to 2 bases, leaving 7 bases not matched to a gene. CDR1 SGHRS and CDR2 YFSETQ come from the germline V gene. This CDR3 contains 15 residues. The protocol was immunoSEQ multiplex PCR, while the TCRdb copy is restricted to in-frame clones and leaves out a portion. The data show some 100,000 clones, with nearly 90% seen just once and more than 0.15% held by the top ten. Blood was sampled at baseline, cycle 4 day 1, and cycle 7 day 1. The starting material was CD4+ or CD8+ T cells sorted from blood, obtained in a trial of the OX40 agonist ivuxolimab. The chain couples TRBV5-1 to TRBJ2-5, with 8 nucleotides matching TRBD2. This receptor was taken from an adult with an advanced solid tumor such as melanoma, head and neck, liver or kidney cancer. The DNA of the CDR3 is TGCGCCAGCAGCACCACCGGGACTAGGCAAGAGACCCAGTACTTC. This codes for CASSTTGTRQETQYF.